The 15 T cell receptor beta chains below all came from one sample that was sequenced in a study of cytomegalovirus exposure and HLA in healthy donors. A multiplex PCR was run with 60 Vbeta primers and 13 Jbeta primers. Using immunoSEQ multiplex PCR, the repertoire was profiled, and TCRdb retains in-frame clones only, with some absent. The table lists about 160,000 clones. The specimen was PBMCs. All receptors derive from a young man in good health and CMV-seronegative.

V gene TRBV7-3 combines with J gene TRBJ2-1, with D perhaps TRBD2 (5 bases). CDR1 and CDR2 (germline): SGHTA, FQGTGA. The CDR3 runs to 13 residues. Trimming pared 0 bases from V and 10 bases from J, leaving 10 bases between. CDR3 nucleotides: TGTGCCAGCAGCTTAACGTTGGGCGGGGAGCAGTTCTTC. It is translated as CASSLTLGGEQFF.

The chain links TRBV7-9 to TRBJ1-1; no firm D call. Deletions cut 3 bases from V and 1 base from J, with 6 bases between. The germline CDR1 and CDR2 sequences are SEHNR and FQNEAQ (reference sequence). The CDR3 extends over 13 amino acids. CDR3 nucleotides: TGTGCCAGCAGCTTGAGGCCGAACACTGAAGCTTTCTTT. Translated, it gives CASSLRPNTEAFF.

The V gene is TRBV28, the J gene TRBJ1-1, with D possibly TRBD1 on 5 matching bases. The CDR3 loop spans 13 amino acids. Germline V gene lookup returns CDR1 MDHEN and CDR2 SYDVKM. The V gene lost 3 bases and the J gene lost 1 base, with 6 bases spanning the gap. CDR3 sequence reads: CASSFGGNTEAFF. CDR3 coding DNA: TGTGCCAGCAGTTTCGGGGGGAACACTGAAGCTTTCTTT.

This CDR3 is CASSLNRGPRTEAFF. The DNA of the CDR3 is TGTGCCAGCAGCCTCAACAGGGGCCCTCGGACTGAAGCTTTCTTT. This sequence joins TRBV7-9 and TRBJ1-1; the match to TRBD1 covers 7 bases. Germline trimming cut 5 bases from V and 5 bases from J; bases unmatched to any gene: 11. In germline, CDR1 is SEHNR, CDR2 FQNEAQ (reference sequence). This CDR3 spans 15 amino acids.

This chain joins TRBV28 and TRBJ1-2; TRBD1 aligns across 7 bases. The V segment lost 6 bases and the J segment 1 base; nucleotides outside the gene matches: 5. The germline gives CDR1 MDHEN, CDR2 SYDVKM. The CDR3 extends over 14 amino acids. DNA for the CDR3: TGTGCCAGCAGCTCAGACAGGGATAACTATGGCTACACCTTC. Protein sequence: CASSSDRDNYGYTF.

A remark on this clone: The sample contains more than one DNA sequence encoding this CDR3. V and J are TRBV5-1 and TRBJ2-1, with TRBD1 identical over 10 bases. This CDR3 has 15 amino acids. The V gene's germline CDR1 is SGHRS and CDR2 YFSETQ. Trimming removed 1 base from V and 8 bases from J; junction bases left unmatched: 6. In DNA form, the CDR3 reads TGCGCCAGCAGCTTGTCGACAGGGGGCATACATGAGCAGTTCTTC. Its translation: CASSLSTGGIHEQFF. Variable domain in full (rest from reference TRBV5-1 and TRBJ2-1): KAGVTQTPRYLIKTRGQQVTLSCSPISGHRSVSWYQQTPGQGLQFLFEYFSETQRNKGNFPGRFSGRQFSNSRSEMNVSTLELGDSALYLCASSLSTGGIHEQFFGPGTRLTVL.

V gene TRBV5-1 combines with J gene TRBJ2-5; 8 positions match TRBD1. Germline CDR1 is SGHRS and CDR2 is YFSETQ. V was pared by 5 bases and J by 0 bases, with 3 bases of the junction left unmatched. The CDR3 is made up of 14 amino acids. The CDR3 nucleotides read TGCGCCAGCAGTCAGGGACAGGACCAAGAGACCCAGTACTTC. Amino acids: CASSQGQDQETQYF.

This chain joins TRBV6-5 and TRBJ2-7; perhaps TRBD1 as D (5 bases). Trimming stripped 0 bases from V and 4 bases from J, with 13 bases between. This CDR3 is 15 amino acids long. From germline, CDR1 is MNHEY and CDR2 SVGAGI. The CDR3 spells CASSYSPQTDYEQYF. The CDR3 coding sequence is TGTGCCAGCAGTTACTCGCCACAGACAGATTACGAGCAGTACTTC.

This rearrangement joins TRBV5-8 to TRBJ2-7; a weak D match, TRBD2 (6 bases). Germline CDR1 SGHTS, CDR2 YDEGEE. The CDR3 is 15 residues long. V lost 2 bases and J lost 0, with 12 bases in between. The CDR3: CASSLAGFDSYEQYF. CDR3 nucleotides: TGTGCCAGCAGCTTAGCGGGCTTCGACTCCTACGAGCAGTACTTC. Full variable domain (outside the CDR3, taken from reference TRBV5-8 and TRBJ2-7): EAGVTQSPTHLIKTRGQQATLRCSPISGHTSVYWYQQALGLGLQFLLWYDEGEERNRGNFPPRFSGRQFPNYSSELNVNALELEDSALYLCASSLAGFDSYEQYFGPGTRLTVT.

CDR3 in amino acids: CASTPGAGEYNEQFF. The DNA for the CDR3 is TGTGCCAGCACCCCCGGAGCGGGAGAATACAATGAGCAGTTCTTC. The chain employs TRBV9 and TRBJ2-1; 8 nucleotides align to TRBD2. The CDR3 loop spans 15 amino acids. Per germline, CDR1 SGDLS and CDR2 YYNGEE. V lost 6 bases and J lost 4; bases outside the gene matches: 9.

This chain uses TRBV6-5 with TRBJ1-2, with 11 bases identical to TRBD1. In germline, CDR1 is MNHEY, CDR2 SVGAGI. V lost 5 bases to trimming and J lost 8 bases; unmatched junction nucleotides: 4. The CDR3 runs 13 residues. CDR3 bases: TGTGCCAGCAGTAGGACAGGGGGCAGCGGCTACACCTTC. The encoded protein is CASSRTGGSGYTF.

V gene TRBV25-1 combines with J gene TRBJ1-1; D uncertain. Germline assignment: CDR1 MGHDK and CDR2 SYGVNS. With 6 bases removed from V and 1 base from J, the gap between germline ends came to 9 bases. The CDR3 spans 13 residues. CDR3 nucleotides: TGTGCCAGCAGGGTGAACACGAACACTGAAGCTTTCTTT. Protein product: CASRVNTNTEAFF.

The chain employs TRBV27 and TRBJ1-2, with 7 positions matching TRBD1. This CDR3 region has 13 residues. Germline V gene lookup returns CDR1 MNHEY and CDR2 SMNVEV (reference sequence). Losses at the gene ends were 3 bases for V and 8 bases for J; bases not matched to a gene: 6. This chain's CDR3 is CASSLWQGGGYTF. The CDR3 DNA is TGTGCCAGCAGTTTGTGGCAGGGGGGAGGCTACACCTTC.

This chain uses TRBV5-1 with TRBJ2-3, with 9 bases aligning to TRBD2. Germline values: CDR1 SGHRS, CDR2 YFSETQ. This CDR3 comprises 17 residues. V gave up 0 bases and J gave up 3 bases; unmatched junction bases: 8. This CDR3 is CASSLGLSGRRTDTQYF. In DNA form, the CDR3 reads TGCGCCAGCAGCTTGGGTTTAAGCGGGAGGAGGACAGATACGCAGTATTTT.

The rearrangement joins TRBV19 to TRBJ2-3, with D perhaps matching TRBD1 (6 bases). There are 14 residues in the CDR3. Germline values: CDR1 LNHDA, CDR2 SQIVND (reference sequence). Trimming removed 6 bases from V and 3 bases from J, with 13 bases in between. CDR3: CASRDLQGTDTQYF. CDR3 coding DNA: TGTGCCAGTAGGGACCTACAGGGAACAGATACGCAGTATTTT.